The entry below gives a single TCR beta chain sequence along with its context. Its antigen remains unidentified. RNA transcripts served as template for amplifying TCR beta CDR3 sequences. Second-round multiplex PCR followed a first-round RT-PCR using HTBI primers. TCRdb re-called the multiplex PCR reads through MiXCR, storing one row per CDR3 protein. The sample yields around 1.1 million distinct CDR3 sequences, about 40% seen once. This specimen comes from a study of Graves' ophthalmopathy and Graves' hyperthyroidism. General study findings and limits: For separating ophthalmopathy from stable hyperthyroidism, a 13-signature model gave under 90% sensitivity and roughly 78% specificity.

Patients newly diagnosed with hyperthyroidism, under 2 months' duration, were aged 18 to 65, the study reports. Diagnosis used clinical symptoms, serum thyroxine, TRAb, thyroid ultrasound and orbital computed tomography. This CDR3 contains 13 residues. Germline V gene lookup returns CDR1 SEHNR and CDR2 FQNEAQ (reference sequence). The germline V and J ends were trimmed by 1 base and 6 bases, with 10 bases remaining between them. The chain employs TRBV7-9 and TRBJ2-7; no clear D gene. The receptor was derived from an adult man with Graves' hyperthyroidism. The sample was peripheral blood or thyroid tissue (not recorded which). The CDR3 is CASSLGWLAEQYF. CDR3 in DNA: TGTGCCAGCAGCTTAGGATGGTTGGCCGAGCAGTACTTC.